These 11 T cell receptor beta chains originate from one sample sequenced in a study of technical replicates of blood from a handful of donors. TCRdb keeps only in-frame clones here, not all; method: immunoSEQ multiplex PCR. The sample yields tens of thousands of clones, approximately 94% seen once. The sample comprised T cells isolated from PBMCs. Every receptor here comes from a human donor in good health.

CDR3 sequence (DNA): TGTGCCAGCAGTTACTCCCGAAAGACAGGGCTGGATGGCTACACCTTC. Its translation: CASSYSRKTGLDGYTF. V and J are TRBV6-6 and TRBJ1-2; 7 bases fit TRBD1. This CDR3 has 16 amino acids. Germline CDR1 is MNHNY and CDR2 is SVGAGI (reference sequence). J was trimmed by 6 bases and V by 0 bases; bases with no gene match: 10.

The V gene is TRBV11-2, the J gene TRBJ1-1; 8 bases are a match to TRBD1. The V and J ends lost 4 bases and 1 base, in that order; junction bases with no gene match: 5. This CDR3 is built from 15 residues. Germline V CDR1 and CDR2: SGHAT, FQNNGV. As DNA, the CDR3 is TGTGCCAGCAGCTCCTCAGACAGGGGGAACACTGAAGCTTTCTTT. It encodes CASSSSDRGNTEAFF.

This rearrangement joins TRBV29-1 to TRBJ2-5; TRBD1 agrees at 8 bases. V shed 3 bases, J shed 4 bases, and the junction held 10 bases outside the gene matches. The CDR3 runs to 15 residues. CDR1 is SQVTM and CDR2 is ANQGSEA in the germline V gene. The CDR3 nucleotides are TGCAGCGTTGAGGACTCAGGGGGCTGGCGAGAGACCCAGTACTTC. As protein: CSVEDSGGWRETQYF.

This chain joins TRBV21-1 and TRBJ2-5; the listed D gene, TRBD1, was not tested against the DNA. TRBV21-1 represents a pseudogene. This CDR3 is built from 16 residues. The CDR3 region is CASSNLHRVGQETQYF. In DNA form, the CDR3 reads TGTGCCAGCAGCAACCTCCACAGGGTAGGCCAAGAGACCCAGTACTTC.

The CDR3 sequence is CASSLSAGRDIQYF. DNA for the CDR3: TGTGCCAGCAGTTTATCTGCAGGGAGGGACATTCAGTACTTC. The chain carries TRBV27 and TRBJ2-4; 7 nucleotides align to TRBD2. The V segment lost 0 bases and the J segment 8 bases; nucleotides outside the gene matches: 4. Germline V gene data show CDR1 as MNHEY and CDR2 as SMNVEV (reference sequence). This CDR3 is built from 14 residues.

CDR3 DNA: TGTGCCAGCAGTGGGGGCAGGGAGAACACCGGGGAGCTGTTTTTT. Protein product: CASSGGRENTGELFF. The genes are TRBV2 and TRBJ2-2; a weak D match, TRBD1 (5 bases). Trimming left V 4 bases short and J 1 base short, with 10 bases between. The CDR3 is 15 residues long. Germline loops: CDR1 SNHLY, CDR2 FYNNEI.

The chain has TRBV2 and TRBJ1-4, with 7 positions matching TRBD1. From germline, CDR1 is SNHLY and CDR2 FYNNEI. V was pared by 6 bases and J by 0 bases, with 4 bases of the junction left unmatched. CDR3 length equals 15 residues. The CDR3 protein is CASRNGQATNEKLFF. Written as DNA, the CDR3 is TGTGCCAGCAGGAACGGACAGGCAACTAATGAAAAACTGTTTTTT.

The chain couples TRBV7-2 to TRBJ1-1; 7 bases are shared with TRBD1. CDR3 length: 15 amino acids. Germline V CDR1 and CDR2: SGHTA, FQGNSA. After removal of 5 bases from V and 8 bases from J, the junction contained 14 bases not matched to a gene. CDR3 sequence reads: CASSMFSGTDLEAFF. The CDR3 region has the DNA TGTGCCAGCAGCATGTTCTCCGGGACAGACCTCGAAGCTTTCTTT.

The CDR3 nucleotides read TGTGCCAGCCGACCGTCGACAGTTCAAGAGACCCAGTACTTC. Protein product: CASRPSTVQETQYF. This chain connects TRBV7-6 to TRBJ2-5, with TRBD1 as a possible D gene (5 bases). Germline loops: CDR1 SGHVS, CDR2 FNYEAQ. The CDR3 extends over 14 amino acids. V lost 8 bases and J 2 bases, leaving 15 bases between the germline ends.

The V and J genes are TRBV27 and TRBJ2-7, with TRBD2 identical over 10 bases. The V gene's germline CDR1 is MNHEY and CDR2 SMNVEV (reference sequence). This CDR3 contains 19 residues. Trimming cost V 7 bases and J 0 bases; bases outside gene matches: 18. CDR3 amino acids: CASKTNRRGLAGVSYEQYF. In nucleotides, the CDR3 is TGTGCCAGCAAAACAAACAGGCGAGGGCTAGCGGGGGTCTCCTACGAGCAGTACTTC.

In this sample, this clone turned up once. The V call is TRBV11-2, the J call TRBJ1-2, with a possible D match to TRBD1 (6 bases). Germline-derived CDR1 and CDR2 are SGHAT and FQNNGV. V was shortened by 0 bases and J by 8 bases, with 16 bases between the two germline ends. This CDR3 is built from 15 residues. As DNA, the CDR3 is TGTGCCAGCAGCTTAGATGGGGGGGCGCGTCGCGGCTACACCTTC. Translating it yields CASSLDGGARRGYTF. Together with reference TRBV11-2 and TRBJ1-2, the CDR3 gives the full variable domain: EAGVAQSPRYKIIEKRQSVAFWCNPISGHATLYWYQQILGQGPKLLIQFQNNGVVDDSQLPKDRFSAERLKGVDSTLKIQPAKLEDSAVYLCASSLDGGARRGYTFGSGTRLTVV.